The entry that follows covers one TCR beta chain sequence. Some clones are missing from TCRdb's copy, which holds only in-frame ones; the method was immunoSEQ multiplex PCR. The data hold 250,000 to 350,000 clones, with roughly nine tenths observed a single time. Germline-derived CDR1 and CDR2 are SGHVS and FNYEAQ. The CDR3 loop spans 16 amino acids. The V and J ends lost 5 bases and 2 bases, in that order; junction bases with no gene match: 5. The sample comes from a study of blood T cell repertoires in COVID-19. The sequence was collected from a woman aged 40 to 50 who had recovered from COVID-19. Sequencing was performed on peripheral blood. The chain has TRBV7-6 and TRBJ2-5, with 13 bases that match TRBD2. As DNA, the CDR3 is TGTGCCAGCAGCGGGACTAGCGGGGAGCGGCAAGAGACCCAGTACTTC. The encoded protein is CASSGTSGERQETQYF. Using reference TRBV7-6 and TRBJ2-5 for the parts outside the CDR3, the full variable domain is GAGVSQSPRYKVTKRGQDVALRCDPISGHVSLYWYRQALGQGPEFLTYFNYEAQQDKSGLPNDRFSAERPEGSISTLTIQRTEQRDSAMYRCASSGTSGERQETQYFGPGTRLLVL.